This T cell receptor beta chain was recorded in a study of blood T cell repertoires in COVID-19. Clones were sequenced by immunoSEQ multiplex PCR, and TCRdb holds only the in-frame ones, with some missing. Counted here are more than 45,000 clones, about 89% occurring once; the ten biggest clones make up roughly a quarter. This CDR3 spans 16 amino acids. Germline V gene sequence: CDR1 SGHTA, CDR2 FQGNSA. The junction had 8 bases not matched to a gene; V was cut back by 4 bases and J by 5 bases. This clone was detected once. The source material was peripheral blood. The chain uses TRBV7-2 and TRBJ2-1, with 10 bases that match TRBD2. The sequence was collected from a human donor in a cohort sampled during active COVID-19. CDR3 nucleotides: TGTGCCAGCAGCTCGCAGGGACTAGCGCTAAACAATGAGCAGTTCTTC. Residues: CASSSQGLALNNEQFF.